This T cell receptor beta chain was captured in a study of blood T cell repertoires in COVID-19. Looking at the study overall: The United States, Italy and Spain provided the acute and convalescent COVID-19 samples. T cells, B-cell-depleted T cells, or PBMCs provided the cDNA or gDNA that served as material.

The CDR3 consists of 16 residues. The germline V gene has CDR1 SEHNR and CDR2 FQNEAQ (reference sequence). The V and J ends lost 1 base and 2 bases respectively, with 13 bases between them. Original methodology: It was from reference gene primer amplification that nucleated cell counts were estimated. TCRdb's copy holds only in-frame clones and misses some; the assay was immunoSEQ multiplex PCR. From that table come the V and J calls and clone size; the DNA was used to work out D and trimming. Of hundreds of thousands of clones in the sample, 88% are singletons; the top ten hold 0.65% to 0.95%. The sequencing sample was made of peripheral blood. The source of this sequence is a woman aged 25 to 45 with acute or convalescent COVID-19. V and J are TRBV7-9 and TRBJ2-3, with D tentatively TRBD1 (5 bases). The DNA of the CDR3 is TGTGCCAGCAGCTTAGGACAGTCAGAATACACAGATACGCAGTATTTT. Translation: CASSLGQSEYTDTQYF.